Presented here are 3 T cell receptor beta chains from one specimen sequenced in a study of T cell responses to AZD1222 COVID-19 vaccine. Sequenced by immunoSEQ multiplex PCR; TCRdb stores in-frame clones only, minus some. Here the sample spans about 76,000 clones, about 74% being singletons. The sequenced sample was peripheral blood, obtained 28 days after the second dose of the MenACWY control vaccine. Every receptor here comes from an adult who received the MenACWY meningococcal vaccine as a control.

The DNA of the CDR3 is TGTGCCAGCAGTGCACAGGGAGGTCAGCCCCAGCATTTT. Translation: CASSAQGGQPQHF. This chain links TRBV28 with TRBJ1-5; perhaps TRBD1 as D (6 bases). The CDR3 length is 13 residues. Germline-derived CDR1 and CDR2 are MDHEN and SYDVKM. With 5 bases removed from V and 6 bases from J, the gap between germline ends came to 11 bases.

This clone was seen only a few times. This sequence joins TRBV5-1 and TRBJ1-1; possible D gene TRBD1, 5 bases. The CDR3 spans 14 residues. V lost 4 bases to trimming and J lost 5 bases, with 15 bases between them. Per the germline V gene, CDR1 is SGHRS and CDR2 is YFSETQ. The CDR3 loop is CASSLDSGKTEAFF. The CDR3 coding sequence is TGCGCCAGCAGCCTCGACAGTGGGAAAACTGAAGCTTTCTTT.

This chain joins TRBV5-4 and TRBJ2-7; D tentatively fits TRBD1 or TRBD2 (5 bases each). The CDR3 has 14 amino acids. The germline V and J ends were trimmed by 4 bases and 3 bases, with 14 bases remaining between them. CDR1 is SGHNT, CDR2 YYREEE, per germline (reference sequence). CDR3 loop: CASSQPGPNYEQYF. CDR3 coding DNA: TGTGCCAGCAGCCAACCGGGACCCAACTACGAGCAGTACTTC.